One T cell receptor beta chain is described in this entry. This clonotype came up many times. What this receptor recognizes is not known. Within one base of it there is no much larger clone, and no base qualities were kept. Sequencing was carried out with an Illumina NovaSeq 6000. TCR cDNA was synthesized by 5'RACE template switching, which introduced a universal primer site and unique molecular identifiers. Priming of cDNA synthesis was performed from both the TCR alpha and TCR beta constant segments. Libraries were amplified in two PCR steps, with sample barcodes and sequencing adapters added in the second step. Sequencing of libraries was performed on Illumina HiSeq 2500 (2x100 bp) or NovaSeq (2x150 bp). In the authors' own workflow: Reads were demultiplexed and collapsed into UMI consensus sequences with MIGEC, and V(D)J alignment was performed with MiXCR. Vaccine-responding clonotypes were identified with edgeR using replicate PBMC samples, with FDR below 0.01 and a log2 fold change above 5 up to day 15 being required. Each bulk clonotype received a CD4 or CD8 identity based on whether the sequenced CD4 or CD8 repertoire contained that clonotype at higher abundance. TCRdb ran its own pipeline on the public reads, namely fastp trimming at Q25 and MiXCR clone calling, and kept in-frame beta chains. Each CDR3 protein gets just one entry, which takes the most common genes and DNA from the rows behind it. The V and J calls and clone size are TCRdb's, not the authors'. The sample table records over 250,000 distinct CDR3 sequences; around 5.2% of these occur just once. The ten largest clones add up to approximately 3.5% of the sample.

These data originate in a study of T cells after yellow fever vaccination (dated by TCRdb to the late 2010s). A note on the overall study: The SMART-Seq v4 Ultra Low Input RNA kit was used to prepare libraries from fractions with low cell numbers. To follow T-cell clones before and after primary and booster YFV17D yellow fever vaccination, bulk TCR alpha and beta repertoires were sequenced over time. The cohort comprised two healthy male donors, one aged 18 to 30 and one aged 30 to 39 years. Blood was drawn at multiple timepoints before and after primary and secondary immunization, with bulk PBMC replicates and cell subsets isolated. Summary of the overall study and its limitations: Most clones expanded after primary vaccination (almost 98% of CD4 and roughly 91% of CD8) were re-detected after the booster, suggesting that broad memory maintenance occurred. A small fraction of clonotypes showed up in both the CD4 and CD8 compartments, probably as a result of convergent recombination. Because the study included only two donors, the extent to which the findings can be generalized is limited. FACS-sorted repertoires could contain abundant contaminating clonotypes from the bulk population, so computational filtering was required. Compared with the primary T-cell response, the secondary T-cell response was weaker but faster, peaking on day 5 rather than day 15.

The sample's treatment or condition label, in plain terms: live attenuated yellow fever vaccine strain. A standard Ficoll-Paque protocol was used to isolate PBMCs from peripheral blood. Dynabeads CD4 and CD8 positive selection kits were used to isolate CD4 and CD8 T-cell fractions. RNA was extracted with TriZol from bulk PBMCs, CD4 and CD8 fractions, and dextramer-positive and dextramer-negative fractions. The sample consisted of CD4+ T cells sorted from PBMCs, taken on the day of the yellow fever booster vaccination. The sequence came from a man between 18 and 29 years old who received the YFV17D yellow fever vaccine.

DNA sequence: TGTGCCAGCAGCTCCGGGACAAGGGAGAATCAGCCCCAGCATTTT. It specifies CASSSGTRENQPQHF. This receptor chain uses TRBV7-2 and TRBJ1-5; the D gene is perhaps TRBD1, from 6 matching bases. CDR1 and CDR2, per the germline V gene, are SGHTA and FQGNSA. V was cut back by 4 bases and J by 4 bases, leaving a gap of 14 bases between them. Its CDR3 holds 15 amino acids, cysteine through phenylalanine. Only the CDR3 portion is preserved as DNA: 45 bases, with reading frame beginning at the first base.